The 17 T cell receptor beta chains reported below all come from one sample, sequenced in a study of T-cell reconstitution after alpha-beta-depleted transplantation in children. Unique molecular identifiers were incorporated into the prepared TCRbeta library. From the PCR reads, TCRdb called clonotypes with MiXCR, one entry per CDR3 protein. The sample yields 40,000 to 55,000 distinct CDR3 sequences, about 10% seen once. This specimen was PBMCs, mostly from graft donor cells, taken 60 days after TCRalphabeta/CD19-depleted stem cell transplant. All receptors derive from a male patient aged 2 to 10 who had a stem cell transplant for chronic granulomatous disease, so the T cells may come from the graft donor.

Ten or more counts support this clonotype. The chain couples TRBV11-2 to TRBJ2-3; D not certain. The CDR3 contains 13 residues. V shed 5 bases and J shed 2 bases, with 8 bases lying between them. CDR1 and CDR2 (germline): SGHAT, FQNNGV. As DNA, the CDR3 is TGTGCCAGCAGCCCCGTCCTCACAGATACGCAGTATTTT. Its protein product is CASSPVLTDTQYF.

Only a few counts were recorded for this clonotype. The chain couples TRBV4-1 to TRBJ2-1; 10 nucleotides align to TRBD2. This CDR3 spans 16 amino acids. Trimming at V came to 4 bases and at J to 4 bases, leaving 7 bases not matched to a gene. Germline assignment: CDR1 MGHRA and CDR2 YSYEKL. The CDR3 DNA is TGCGCCAGCAGCCTATCAGCGGGACTAGCGTACAATGAGCAGTTCTTC. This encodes CASSLSAGLAYNEQFF.

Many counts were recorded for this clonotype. The CDR3 loop reads CASSFVTEAEKLFF. CDR3 nucleotides: TGTGCCAGCAGTTTCGTGACGGAGGCTGAAAAACTGTTTTTT. This sequence joins TRBV12-3 or TRBV12-4 and TRBJ1-4; D gene ambiguous. This CDR3 region has 14 residues. V gave up 3 bases and J gave up 7 bases, with 12 bases separating them.

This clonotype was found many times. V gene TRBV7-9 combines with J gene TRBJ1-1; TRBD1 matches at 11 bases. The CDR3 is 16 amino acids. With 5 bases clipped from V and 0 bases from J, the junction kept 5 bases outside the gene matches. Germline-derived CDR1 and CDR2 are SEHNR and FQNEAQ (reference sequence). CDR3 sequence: CASSLWTGGMNTEAFF. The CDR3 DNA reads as TGTGCCAGCAGCCTATGGACAGGGGGCATGAACACTGAAGCTTTCTTT.

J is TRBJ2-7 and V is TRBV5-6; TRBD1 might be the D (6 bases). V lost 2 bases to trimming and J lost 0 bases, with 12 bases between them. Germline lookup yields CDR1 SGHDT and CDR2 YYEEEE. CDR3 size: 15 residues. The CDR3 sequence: CASSLRGSSSYEQYF. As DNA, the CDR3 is TGTGCCAGCAGCTTAAGGGGGAGTAGCTCCTACGAGCAGTACTTC.

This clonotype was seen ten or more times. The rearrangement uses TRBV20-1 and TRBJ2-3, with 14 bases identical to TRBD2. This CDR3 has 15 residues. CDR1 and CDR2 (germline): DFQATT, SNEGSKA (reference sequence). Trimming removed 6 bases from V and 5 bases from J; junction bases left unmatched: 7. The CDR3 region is CSARGTSGRLDTQYF. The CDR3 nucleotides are TGCAGTGCAAGGGGGACTAGCGGGAGATTAGATACGCAGTATTTT.

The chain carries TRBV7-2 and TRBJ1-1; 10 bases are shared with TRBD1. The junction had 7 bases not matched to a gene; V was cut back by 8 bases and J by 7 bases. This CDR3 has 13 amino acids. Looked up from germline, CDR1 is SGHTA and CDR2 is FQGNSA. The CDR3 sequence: CASRQGAVYEAFF. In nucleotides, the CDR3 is TGTGCCAGCCGACAGGGGGCGGTCTATGAAGCTTTCTTT.

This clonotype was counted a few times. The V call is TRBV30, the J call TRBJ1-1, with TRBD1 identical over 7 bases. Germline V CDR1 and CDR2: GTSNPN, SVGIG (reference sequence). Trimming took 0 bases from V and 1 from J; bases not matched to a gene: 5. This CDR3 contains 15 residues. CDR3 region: CAWSVLRTGNTEAFF. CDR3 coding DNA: TGTGCCTGGAGTGTACTGAGGACAGGGAACACTGAAGCTTTCTTT.

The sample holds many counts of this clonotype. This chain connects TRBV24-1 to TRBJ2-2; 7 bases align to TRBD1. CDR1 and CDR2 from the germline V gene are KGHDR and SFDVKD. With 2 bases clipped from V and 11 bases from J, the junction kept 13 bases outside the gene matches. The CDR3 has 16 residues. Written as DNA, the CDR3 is TGTGCCACCAGTGATTCCCCGGGACAGCGGCACCCCGAGCTGTTTTTT. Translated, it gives CATSDSPGQRHPELFF.

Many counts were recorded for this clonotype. This CDR3 reads CAIQRLAGSNYNEQFF. The CDR3, as DNA: TGTGCCATCCAAAGACTAGCGGGAAGTAACTACAATGAGCAGTTCTTC. The rearrangement joins TRBV6-2 or TRBV6-3 to TRBJ2-1; TRBD2 matches at 11 bases. CDR3 length: 16 residues. V dropped 10 bases and J dropped 3; count of bases not matched to a gene: 11. Germline V CDR1 and CDR2: MNHEY, SVGEGT.

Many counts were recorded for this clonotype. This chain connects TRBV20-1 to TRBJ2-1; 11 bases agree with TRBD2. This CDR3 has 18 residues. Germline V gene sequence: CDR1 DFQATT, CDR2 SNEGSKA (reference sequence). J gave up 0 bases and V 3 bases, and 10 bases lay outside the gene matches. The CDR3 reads CSASHPGLAVLSYNEQFF. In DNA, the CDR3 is TGCAGTGCTAGCCACCCGGGACTAGCGGTACTCTCCTACAATGAGCAGTTCTTC.

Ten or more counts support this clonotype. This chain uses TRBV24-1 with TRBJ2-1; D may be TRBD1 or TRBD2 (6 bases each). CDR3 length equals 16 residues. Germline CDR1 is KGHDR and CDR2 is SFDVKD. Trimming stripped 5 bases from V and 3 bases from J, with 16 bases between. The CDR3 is CATSAMGGRGYNEQFF. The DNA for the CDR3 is TGTGCCACCAGTGCTATGGGGGGCCGTGGCTACAATGAGCAGTTCTTC.

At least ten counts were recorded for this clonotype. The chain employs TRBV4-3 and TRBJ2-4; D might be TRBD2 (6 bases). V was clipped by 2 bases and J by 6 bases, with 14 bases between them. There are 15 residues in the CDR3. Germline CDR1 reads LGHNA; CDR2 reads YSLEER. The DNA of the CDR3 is TGCGCCAGCAGCCAATATAACCCCGGGGGAAACATTCAGTACTTC. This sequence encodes CASSQYNPGGNIQYF.

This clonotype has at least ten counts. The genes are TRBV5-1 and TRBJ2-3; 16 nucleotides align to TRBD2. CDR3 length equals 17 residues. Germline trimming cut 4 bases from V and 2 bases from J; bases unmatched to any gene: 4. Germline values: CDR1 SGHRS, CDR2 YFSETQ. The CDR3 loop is CASSIGTSGRATDTQYF. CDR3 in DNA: TGCGCCAGCAGCATCGGGACTAGCGGGAGGGCCACAGATACGCAGTATTTT.

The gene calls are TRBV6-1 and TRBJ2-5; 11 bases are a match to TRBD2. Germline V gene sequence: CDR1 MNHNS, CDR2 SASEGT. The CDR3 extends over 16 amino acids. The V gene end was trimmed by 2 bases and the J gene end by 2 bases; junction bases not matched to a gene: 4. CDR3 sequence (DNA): TGTGCCAGCAGTGAAAAGGGACTAGCGGAACAAGAGACCCAGTACTTC. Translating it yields CASSEKGLAEQETQYF.

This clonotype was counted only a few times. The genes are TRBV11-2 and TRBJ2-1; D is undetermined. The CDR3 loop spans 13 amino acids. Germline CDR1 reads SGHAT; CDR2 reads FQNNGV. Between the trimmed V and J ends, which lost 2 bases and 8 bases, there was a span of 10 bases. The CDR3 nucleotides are TGTGCCAGCAGCTTAATGGGTAGCTATGAGCAGTTCTTC. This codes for CASSLMGSYEQFF. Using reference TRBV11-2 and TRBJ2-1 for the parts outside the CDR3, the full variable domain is EAGVAQSPRYKIIEKRQSVAFWCNPISGHATLYWYQQILGQGPKLLIQFQNNGVVDDSQLPKDRFSAERLKGVDSTLKIQPAKLEDSAVYLCASSLMGSYEQFFGPGTRLTVL.

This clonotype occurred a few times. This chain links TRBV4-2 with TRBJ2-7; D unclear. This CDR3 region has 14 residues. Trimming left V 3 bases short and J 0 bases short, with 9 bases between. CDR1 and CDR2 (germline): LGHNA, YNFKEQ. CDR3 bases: TGTGCCAGCAGCCAGGTCGTAACCTCCTACGAGCAGTACTTC. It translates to CASSQVVTSYEQYF.